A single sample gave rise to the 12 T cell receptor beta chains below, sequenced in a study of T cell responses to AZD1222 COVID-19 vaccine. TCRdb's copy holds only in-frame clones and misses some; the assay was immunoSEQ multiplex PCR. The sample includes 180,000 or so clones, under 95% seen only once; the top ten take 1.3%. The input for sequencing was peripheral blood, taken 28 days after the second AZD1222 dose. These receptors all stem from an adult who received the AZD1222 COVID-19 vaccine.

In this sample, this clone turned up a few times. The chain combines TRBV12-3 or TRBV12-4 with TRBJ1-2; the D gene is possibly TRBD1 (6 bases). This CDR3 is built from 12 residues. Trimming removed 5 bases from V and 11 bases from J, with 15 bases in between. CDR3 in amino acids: CASSLVGGRYTF. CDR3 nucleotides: TGTGCCAGCAGTCTTGTGGGGGGCAGGTACACCTTC.

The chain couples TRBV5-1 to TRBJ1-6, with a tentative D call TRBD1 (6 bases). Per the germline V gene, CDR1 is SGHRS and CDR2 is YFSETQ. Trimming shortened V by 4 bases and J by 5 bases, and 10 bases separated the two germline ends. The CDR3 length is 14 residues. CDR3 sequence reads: CASSRNRDNSPLHF. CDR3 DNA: TGCGCCAGCAGCCGCAACAGGGATAATTCACCCCTCCACTTT.

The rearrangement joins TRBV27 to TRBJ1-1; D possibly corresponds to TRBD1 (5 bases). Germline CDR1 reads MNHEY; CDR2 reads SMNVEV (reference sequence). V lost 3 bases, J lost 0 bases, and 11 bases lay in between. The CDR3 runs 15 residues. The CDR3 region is CASSFVGGVNTEAFF. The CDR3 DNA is TGTGCCAGCAGTTTCGTCGGGGGAGTGAACACTGAAGCTTTCTTT.

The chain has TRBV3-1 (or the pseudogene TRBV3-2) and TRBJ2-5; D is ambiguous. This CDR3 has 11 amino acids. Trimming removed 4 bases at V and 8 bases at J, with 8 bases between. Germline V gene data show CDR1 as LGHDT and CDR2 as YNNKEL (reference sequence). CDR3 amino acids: CASSLTETQYF. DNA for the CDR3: TGTGCCAGCAGCCTCACAGAAACCCAGTACTTC.

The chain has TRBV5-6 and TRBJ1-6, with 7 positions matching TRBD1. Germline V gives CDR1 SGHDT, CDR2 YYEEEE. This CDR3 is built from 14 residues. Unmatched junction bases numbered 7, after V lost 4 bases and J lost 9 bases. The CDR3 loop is CASSQTGMGSPLHF. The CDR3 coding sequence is TGTGCCAGCAGCCAGACAGGGATGGGTTCACCCCTCCACTTT.

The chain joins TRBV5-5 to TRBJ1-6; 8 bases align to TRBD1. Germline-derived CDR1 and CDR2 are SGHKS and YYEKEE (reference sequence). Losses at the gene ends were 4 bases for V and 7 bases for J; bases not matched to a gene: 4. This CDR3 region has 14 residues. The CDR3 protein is CASSAGQGNSPLHF. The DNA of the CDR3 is TGTGCCAGCAGCGCCGGACAGGGCAATTCACCCCTCCACTTT.

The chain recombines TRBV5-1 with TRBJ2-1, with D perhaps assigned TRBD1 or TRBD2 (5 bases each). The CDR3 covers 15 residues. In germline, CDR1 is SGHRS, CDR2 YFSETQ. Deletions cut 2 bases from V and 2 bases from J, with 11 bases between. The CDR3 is CASSLGTQAYNEQFF. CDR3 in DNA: TGCGCCAGCAGCTTAGGGACCCAAGCCTACAATGAGCAGTTCTTC. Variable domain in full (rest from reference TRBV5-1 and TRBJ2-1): KAGVTQTPRYLIKTRGQQVTLSCSPISGHRSVSWYQQTPGQGLQFLFEYFSETQRNKGNFPGRFSGRQFSNSRSEMNVSTLELGDSALYLCASSLGTQAYNEQFFGPGTRLTVL.

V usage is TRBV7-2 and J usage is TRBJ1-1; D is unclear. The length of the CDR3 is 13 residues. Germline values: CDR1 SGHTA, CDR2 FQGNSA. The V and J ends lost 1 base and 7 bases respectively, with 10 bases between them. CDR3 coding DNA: TGTGCCAGCAGCTTAGAGCTGCGGGTTGAAGCTTTCTTT. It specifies CASSLELRVEAFF.

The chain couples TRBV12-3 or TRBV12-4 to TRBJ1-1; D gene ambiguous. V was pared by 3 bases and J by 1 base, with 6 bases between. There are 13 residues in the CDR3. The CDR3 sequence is CASSFSRNTEAFF. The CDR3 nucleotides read TGTGCCAGCAGTTTCTCCAGGAACACTGAAGCTTTCTTT.

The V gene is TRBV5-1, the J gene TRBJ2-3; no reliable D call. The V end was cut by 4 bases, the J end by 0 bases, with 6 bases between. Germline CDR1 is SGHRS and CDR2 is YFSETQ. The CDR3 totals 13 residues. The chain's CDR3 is CASSNPSTDTQYF. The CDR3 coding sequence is TGCGCCAGCAGCAACCCTAGCACAGATACGCAGTATTTT.

This CDR3 is CASSLFPGRSNEKLFF. The CDR3 bases are TGTGCCAGCAGTCTTTTTCCGGGACGGTCTAATGAAAAACTGTTTTTT. This chain connects TRBV28 to TRBJ1-4; perhaps TRBD1 as D (5 bases). V was cut by 5 bases and J by 3 bases, with 16 bases left in between. This CDR3 is 16 amino acids long. The V gene's germline CDR1 is MDHEN and CDR2 SYDVKM.

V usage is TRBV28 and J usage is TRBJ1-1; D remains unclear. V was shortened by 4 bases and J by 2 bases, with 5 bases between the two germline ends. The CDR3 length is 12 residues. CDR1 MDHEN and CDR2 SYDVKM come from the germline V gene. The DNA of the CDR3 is TGTGCCAGCAGTTCTAAAAACACTGAAGCTTTCTTT. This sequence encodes CASSSKNTEAFF.